A selection of T cell receptor beta chains follows, all from one sample in a study of shared clonotypes between healthy human individuals. Assay used: immunoSEQ multiplex PCR; TCRdb lists only in-frame clones, some missing. The profile shows some 630,000 clones, 60% to 80% of them singletons. Sequenced input: memory CD4+ T cells sorted from blood. Every receptor here comes from a woman aged 25 to 45 in good health. The conserved cysteine and the conserved F or W are not part of the CDR3 here. The D gene is left open where the match is weak.

d_gene: -
v_gene: TRBV5-1
CDR3aa: ASSRTRDTQY

d_gene: -
v_gene: TRBV28
CDR3aa: ASSLAGDNEQY

d_gene: TRBD2
v_gene: TRBV5-6
CDR3aa: ASTSAGLAGGYEETQY

d_gene: TRBD1
v_gene: TRBV19
CDR3aa: ASSIGQGISTGELF

d_gene: TRBD1
v_gene: TRBV7-9
CDR3aa: ASSYTGTVSTDTQY

d_gene: -
v_gene: TRBV11-2
CDR3aa: ASSPRGNQPQH

d_gene: TRBD1
v_gene: TRBV27
CDR3aa: ASTFGTGRYNEQF

d_gene: -
v_gene: TRBV28
CDR3aa: ASSLGSVQGNEQF

d_gene: -
v_gene: TRBV11-2
CDR3aa: ASSLERRGRTQY

d_gene: -
v_gene: TRBV6-1
CDR3aa: ASSERMRSSYNEQF

d_gene: -
v_gene: TRBV5-1
CDR3aa: ASSLDLASYNEQF

d_gene: -
v_gene: TRBV11-2
CDR3aa: ASSLNVGSGNEQF

d_gene: -
v_gene: TRBV6-1
CDR3aa: ASSASPESTYEQY

d_gene: -
v_gene: TRBV28
CDR3aa: ASSFRITGEDEQF

d_gene: TRBD1
v_gene: TRBV9
CDR3aa: ASSAQPQGVRITDTQY

d_gene: TRBD2
v_gene: TRBV9
CDR3aa: ASSPHTGGSSYNEQF

d_gene: -
v_gene: TRBV11-2
CDR3aa: ASSFTEGNIQY

d_gene: TRBD2
v_gene: TRBV9
CDR3aa: ASSVASSGGRDTQY

d_gene: -
v_gene: TRBV1
CDR3aa: TSSQPGPDSYEQY

d_gene: TRBD1
v_gene: TRBV5-1
CDR3aa: ASSLQGDEAF

d_gene: -
v_gene: TRBV5-1
CDR3aa: ASSLAGLGAETQY

d_gene: -
v_gene: TRBV12-2
CDR3aa: ASRLVSGRGYT

d_gene: TRBD2
v_gene: TRBV2
CDR3aa: ASKGLAGMYEQY

d_gene: -
v_gene: TRBV10-3
CDR3aa: AISGNTEAF

d_gene: -
v_gene: TRBV27
CDR3aa: ASSWSSRGRQPQH